Shown below are 5 T cell receptor beta chains from a single sample sequenced in a study of tumor and adjacent non-tumor tissue in lung cancer (dated by TCRdb to the late 2010s). RNA was extracted from bulk unsorted tissue and checked for quality with a NanoDrop ND-1000 and an Agilent 2100. The library was built by means of multiplex PCR. The run used an Illumina HiSeq 2500. TCRbeta libraries were constructed through three rounds of nested PCR with primers (Table S4) according to protocols modified from ARM-PCR. TCRdb applied fastp at Q25 and MiXCR to the public reads, then kept only in-frame beta chains. Duplicate CDR3 protein sequences are folded into a single record with the most common DNA and genes. This sample comprises approximately 120,000 distinct CDR3 sequences, about 66% of them detected only once. 9.5% to 15% of the sample is held by the ten biggest clonotypes. The specimen was lung tumor tissue. The source is a man younger than 45 with non-small cell lung cancer.

A word on this clonotype: At one of its ends the junction is not consistent with the germline gene, which may arise from a read error. J is TRBJ2-2 and V is TRBV4-3, with D perhaps assigned TRBD1 or TRBD2 (5 bases each). Germline values: CDR1 LGHNA, CDR2 YSLEER. The CDR3 is 14 amino acids. Written as DNA, the CDR3 is TGCGCCAGCAGCGGGGCAGTGAACACCGGGGAGCAGTTTTTT. Residues: CASSGAVNTGEQFF.

In the case of this clonotype: No conserved phenylalanine or tryptophan is present at the end of the CDR3, so a read error is the likely explanation. This CDR3 reads CASSFTRQYSEQFL. The CDR3 DNA is TGTGCCAGCAGCTTCACGAGGCAATACAGTGAGCAGTTCTTA. This chain joins TRBV11-2 and TRBJ2-1; D unresolved. This CDR3 contains 14 residues. Per the germline V gene, CDR1 is SGHAT and CDR2 is FQNNGV.

Of note for this clonotype: Being one base from a much bigger clone, this may be a read error. J is TRBJ1-1 and V is TRBV20-1, with 8 nucleotides matching TRBD1. The CDR3 is 16 residues long. Looked up from germline, CDR1 is DFQATT and CDR2 is SNEGSKA (reference sequence). The CDR3 nucleotides are TGCAGTGCTAGAGCGGGACAGGTGATCATGAACACTGAAGTTTTCTTT. Translated: CSARAGQVIMNTEVFF.

This clonotype was observed once. A much larger clone differs by one base, so this may be a read error. The chain links TRBV6-2 or TRBV6-3 to TRBJ2-7; possible D gene TRBD1, 6 bases. The CDR3 is 14 amino acids. The V gene's germline CDR1 is MNHEY and CDR2 SVGEGT. The CDR3 protein is CTSRDVGASYEQYF. The CDR3 DNA is TGTACCAGCAGGGACGTGGGGGCTTCCTACGAGCAGTACTTC.

This clonotype was seen just once. Since a much larger clone is just one base distant, this may be a read error. V gene TRBV12-3 or TRBV12-4 combines with J gene TRBJ1-6, with unresolved D. This CDR3 is 14 amino acids long. The CDR3 here is CASSETEGGSSLHF. Written as DNA, the CDR3 is TGTGCCAGCAGTGAGACGGAGGGAGGTTCATCCCTCCACTTT.